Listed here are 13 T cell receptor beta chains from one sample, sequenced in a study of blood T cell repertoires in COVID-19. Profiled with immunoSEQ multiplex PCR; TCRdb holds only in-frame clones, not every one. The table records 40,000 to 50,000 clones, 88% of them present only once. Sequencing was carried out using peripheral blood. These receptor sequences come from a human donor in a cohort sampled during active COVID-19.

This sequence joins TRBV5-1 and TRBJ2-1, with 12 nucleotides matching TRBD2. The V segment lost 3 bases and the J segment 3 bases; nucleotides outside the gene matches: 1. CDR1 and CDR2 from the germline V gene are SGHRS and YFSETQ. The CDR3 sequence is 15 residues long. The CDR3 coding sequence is TGCGCCAGCAGCTGGACTAGCGGGGACTACAATGAGCAGTTCTTC. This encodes CASSWTSGDYNEQFF.

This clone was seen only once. The CDR3 is CASSQGTSEADTQYF. CDR3 nucleotides: TGTGCCAGCAGCCAGGGGACTAGCGAAGCAGATACGCAGTATTTT. This chain joins TRBV4-2 and TRBJ2-3; 10 bases line up with TRBD2. The CDR3 spans 15 residues. The germline CDR1 and CDR2 sequences are LGHNA and YNFKEQ. Unmatched junction bases numbered 4, after V lost 3 bases and J lost 4 bases.

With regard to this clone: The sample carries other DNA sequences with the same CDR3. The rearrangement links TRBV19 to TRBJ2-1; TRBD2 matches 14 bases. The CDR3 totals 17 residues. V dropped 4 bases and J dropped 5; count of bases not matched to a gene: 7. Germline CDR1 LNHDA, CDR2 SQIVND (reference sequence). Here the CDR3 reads CASSKGTSGSLNNEQFF. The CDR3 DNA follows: TGTGCCAGTAGTAAGGGGACTAGCGGGAGTCTGAACAATGAGCAGTTCTTC.

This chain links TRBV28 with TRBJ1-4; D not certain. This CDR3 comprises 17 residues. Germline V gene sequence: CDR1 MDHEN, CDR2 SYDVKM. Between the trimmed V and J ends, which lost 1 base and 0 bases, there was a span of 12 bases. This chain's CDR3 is CASSLLGWRTTNEKLFF. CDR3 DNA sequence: TGTGCCAGCAGTTTATTGGGTTGGAGGACAACTAATGAAAAACTGTTTTTT.

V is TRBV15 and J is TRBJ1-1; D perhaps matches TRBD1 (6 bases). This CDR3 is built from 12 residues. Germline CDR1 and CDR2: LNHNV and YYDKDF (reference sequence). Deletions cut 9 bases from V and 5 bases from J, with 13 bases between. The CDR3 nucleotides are TGTGCCACTTCAGCAGGGGATACTGAAGCTTTCTTT. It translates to CATSAGDTEAFF.

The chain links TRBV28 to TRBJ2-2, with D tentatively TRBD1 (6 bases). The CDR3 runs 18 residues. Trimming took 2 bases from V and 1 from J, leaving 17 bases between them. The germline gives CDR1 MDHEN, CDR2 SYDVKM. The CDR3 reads CASSLPRAGQLNTGELFF. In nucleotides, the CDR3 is TGTGCCAGCAGTTTACCTAGAGCCGGACAGCTGAACACCGGGGAGCTGTTTTTT.

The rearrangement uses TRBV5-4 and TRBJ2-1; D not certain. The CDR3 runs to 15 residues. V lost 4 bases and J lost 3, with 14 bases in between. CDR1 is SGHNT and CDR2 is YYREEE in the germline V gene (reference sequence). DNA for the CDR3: TGTGCCAGCAGCCCTCAGTCAGGATACTACAATGAGCAGTTCTTC. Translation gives CASSPQSGYYNEQFF.

This CDR3 is CASSSSGGLAGGSYNEQFF. The CDR3 coding sequence is TGTGCCAGCAGCTCCTCTGGGGGACTAGCGGGAGGGTCCTACAATGAGCAGTTCTTC. V gene TRBV7-2 combines with J gene TRBJ2-1; 16 bases line up with TRBD2. This CDR3 spans 19 amino acids. After removal of 4 bases from V and 1 base from J, the junction contained 7 bases not matched to a gene. CDR1 and CDR2 (germline): SGHTA, FQGNSA.

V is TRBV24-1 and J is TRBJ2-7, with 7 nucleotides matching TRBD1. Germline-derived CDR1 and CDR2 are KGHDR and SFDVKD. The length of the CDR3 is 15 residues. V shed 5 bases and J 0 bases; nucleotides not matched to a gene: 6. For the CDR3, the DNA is TGTGCCACCAGTGTGGGACAGAGTAGCTCCTACGAGCAGTACTTC. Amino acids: CATSVGQSSSYEQYF.

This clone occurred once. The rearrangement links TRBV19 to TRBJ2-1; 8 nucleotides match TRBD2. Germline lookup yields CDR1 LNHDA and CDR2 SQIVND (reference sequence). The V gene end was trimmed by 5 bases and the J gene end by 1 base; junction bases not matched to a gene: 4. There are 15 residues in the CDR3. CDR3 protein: CASSWSSGSYNEQFF. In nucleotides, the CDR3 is TGTGCCAGTAGTTGGTCTAGCGGGTCCTACAATGAGCAGTTCTTC.

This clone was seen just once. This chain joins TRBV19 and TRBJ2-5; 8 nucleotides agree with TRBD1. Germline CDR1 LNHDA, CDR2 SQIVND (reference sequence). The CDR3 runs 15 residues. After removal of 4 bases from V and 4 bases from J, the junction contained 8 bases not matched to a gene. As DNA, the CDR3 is TGTGCCAGTAGTACCTCAGGGGGCCGGCGAGAGACCCAGTACTTC. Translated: CASSTSGGRRETQYF.

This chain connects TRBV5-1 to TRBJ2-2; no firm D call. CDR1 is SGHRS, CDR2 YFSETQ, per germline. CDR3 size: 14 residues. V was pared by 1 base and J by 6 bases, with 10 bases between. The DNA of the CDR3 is TGCGCCAGCAGCTTGCATCAGTTTTCCGGGGAGCTGTTTTTT. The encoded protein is CASSLHQFSGELFF.

The CDR3: CASSPKTGGKYNEQFF. The CDR3 DNA reads TGTGCCAGCAGCCCAAAGACAGGGGGCAAGTACAATGAGCAGTTCTTC. This rearrangement joins TRBV7-3 to TRBJ2-1; TRBD1 matches 10 bases. This CDR3 comprises 16 residues. Per the germline V gene, CDR1 is SGHTA and CDR2 is FQGTGA. V shed 5 bases, J shed 4 bases, and the junction held 8 bases outside the gene matches.